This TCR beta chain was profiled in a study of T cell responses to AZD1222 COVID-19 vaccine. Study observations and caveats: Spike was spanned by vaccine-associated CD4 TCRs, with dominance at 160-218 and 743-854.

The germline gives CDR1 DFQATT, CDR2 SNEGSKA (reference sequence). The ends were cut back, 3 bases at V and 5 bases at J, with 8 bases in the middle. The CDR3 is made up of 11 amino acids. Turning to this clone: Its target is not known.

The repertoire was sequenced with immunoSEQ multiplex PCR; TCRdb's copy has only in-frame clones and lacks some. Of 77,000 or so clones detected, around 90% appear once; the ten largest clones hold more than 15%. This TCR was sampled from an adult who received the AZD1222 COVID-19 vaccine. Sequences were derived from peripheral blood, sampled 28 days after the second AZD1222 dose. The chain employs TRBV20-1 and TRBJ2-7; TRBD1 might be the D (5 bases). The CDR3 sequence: CSASPRDEQYF. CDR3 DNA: TGCAGTGCTAGTCCCAGGGACGAGCAGTACTTC.